This T cell receptor beta chain emerged from a study of Graves' ophthalmopathy and Graves' hyperthyroidism. Study observations and caveats: Among thyroid clonotypes expanded above 0.001 frequency, most also appeared in blood.

The CDR3 contains 14 residues. V lost 5 bases, J lost 9 bases, and 6 bases stayed unmatched. Germline values: CDR1 SEHNR, CDR2 FQNEAQ (reference sequence). Using RNA transcripts, the TCR beta CDR3 regions were amplified. First-round RT-PCR with HTBI primers preceded a second-round multiplex PCR. MiXCR, run by TCRdb on the multiplex PCR reads, gives a single entry per CDR3 protein. This table has about 240,000 distinct CDR3 sequences, around 45% appearing once. Fresh peripheral blood (approximately 10 ml) yielded the PBMCs. This clonotype was observed at least ten times. No antigen is known for it. The sequence was obtained from an adult man with Graves' ophthalmopathy. The chain combines TRBV7-9 with TRBJ1-6, with 8 bases identical to TRBD1. Material for sequencing was peripheral blood. The CDR3, as DNA: TGTGCCAGCAGCCACGGACAGGGAGGTTCACCCCTCCACTTT. It encodes CASSHGQGGSPLHF.